The 3 T cell receptor beta chains below all came from one sample that was sequenced in a study of Graves' ophthalmopathy and Graves' hyperthyroidism. For repertoire sequencing, the TCR beta CDR3 regions were amplified from RNA transcripts. HTBI primers primed a first-round RT-PCR, and a second-round multiplex PCR followed. TCRdb used MiXCR to reprocess the multiplex PCR reads, holding one entry per CDR3 protein. The table includes roughly 600,000 distinct CDR3 sequences, 35% to 45% detected once. The sample comprised peripheral blood or thyroid tissue (not recorded which). Receptors originate from an adult man with Graves' hyperthyroidism.

This clonotype has at least ten counts. The rearrangement links TRBV5-1 to TRBJ1-4; 8 nucleotides agree with TRBD1. The CDR3 has 15 residues. In germline, CDR1 is SGHRS, CDR2 YFSETQ. V shed 3 bases and J 7 bases; nucleotides not matched to a gene: 8. The CDR3 DNA is TGCGCCAGCAGCTCCCAACAGGGGGGTCGTGAAAAACTGTTTTTT. Its translation: CASSSQQGGREKLFF.

The genes are TRBV29-1 and TRBJ2-3; the match to TRBD1 covers 7 bases. Germline V gene data show CDR1 as SQVTM and CDR2 as ANQGSEA. V lost 6 bases and J lost 0; bases outside the gene matches: 3. The CDR3 length is 13 residues. The chain's CDR3 is CSVLTGSTDTQYF. CDR3 coding DNA: TGCAGCGTCCTGACAGGGAGCACAGATACGCAGTATTTT.

A remark on this clonotype: This may be a read error: a much more frequent sequence differs by one nucleotide. V and J are TRBV5-1 and TRBJ2-7; no reliable D call. Trimming removed 6 bases from V and 5 bases from J, with 18 bases in between. Per germline, CDR1 SGHRS and CDR2 YFSETQ. CDR3 length: 14 amino acids. In DNA, the CDR3 is TGCGCCAGCAACCCCGAGGCGGCCGCCCACGAGCAGTACTTC. It yields the protein CASNPEAAAHEQYF.